This passage covers 8 T cell receptor beta chains from one sample sequenced in a study of T-cell reconstitution after alpha-beta-depleted transplantation in children. Preparation of the TCRbeta library used unique molecular identifiers. TCRdb redid the calling of the PCR reads with MiXCR, one entry per CDR3 protein. The sample lists over 400,000 distinct CDR3 sequences, about an eighth occurring once. The sequences come from PBMCs from the stem cell graft donor, collected from the stem cell graft. All receptors come from a human donor who donated a stem cell graft to a child with combined immunodeficiency.

This clonotype has a count of ten or more. The rearrangement joins TRBV19 to TRBJ1-5, with a possible D match to TRBD1 (5 bases). CDR3 length equals 19 residues. V was clipped by 0 bases and J by 0 bases, with 18 bases between them. Germline V CDR1 and CDR2: LNHDA, SQIVND (reference sequence). In DNA form, the CDR3 reads TGTGCCAGTAGTATAGAGGGGCCGTGGGGAGGCCTTAGCAATCAGCCCCAGCATTTT. Its translation is CASSIEGPWGGLSNQPQHF.

The chain is built from TRBV19 and TRBJ2-7, with 10 nucleotides matching TRBD1. This CDR3 spans 15 amino acids. J gave up 2 bases and V 6 bases, and 7 bases lay outside the gene matches. CDR1 is LNHDA, CDR2 SQIVND, per germline (reference sequence). The CDR3 DNA sequence: TGTGCCAGTAGCGGGGGACAGGGGCCCACCTACGAGCAGTACTTC. Its translation: CASSGGQGPTYEQYF.

This clonotype was detected a few times. The genes are TRBV11-3 and TRBJ2-3, with 7 bases aligning to TRBD2. V lost 8 bases and J lost 2; bases outside the gene matches: 10. Germline V gives CDR1 SGHNT, CDR2 YENEEA. CDR3 length: 15 amino acids. The CDR3 bases are TGTGCCAGCGAGAATTGGGGGGGTGACACAGATACGCAGTATTTT. Protein: CASENWGGDTDTQYF.

The CDR3, as DNA: TGTGCCAGCAGCTTCGAGACAGCCTTTACTGAAGCTTTCTTT. It specifies CASSFETAFTEAFF. The chain carries TRBV7-9 and TRBJ1-1; maybe TRBD1 (5 bases). V was clipped by 3 bases and J by 5 bases, with 13 bases between them. Per germline, CDR1 SEHNR and CDR2 FQNEAQ (reference sequence). There are 14 residues in the CDR3. The whole variable domain, remainder taken from reference TRBV7-9 and TRBJ1-1, is DTGVSQNPRHKITKRGQNVTFRCDPISEHNRLYWYRQTLGQGPEFLTYFQNEAQLEKSRLLSDRFSAERPKGSFSTLEIQRTEQGDSAMYLCASSFETAFTEAFFGQGTRLTVV.

Concerning this clonotype: Germline is not matched at one junction end, which may reflect a read error. V is TRBV15 and J is TRBJ2-2; 8 nucleotides line up with TRBD1. Looked up from germline, CDR1 is LNHNV and CDR2 is YYDKDF (reference sequence). The CDR3 runs 15 residues. The CDR3 here is CATSSRQGNPGELFF. CDR3 in DNA: TGTGCCACCAGCAGTAGACAGGGGAACCCCGGGGAGCTGTTTTTT.

This clonotype turned up a few times. The rearrangement links TRBV24-1 to TRBJ2-1; 9 positions match TRBD1. There are 17 residues in the CDR3. Trimming removed 3 bases from V and 2 bases from J; junction bases left unmatched: 7. In germline, CDR1 is KGHDR, CDR2 SFDVKD. The chain's CDR3 is CATSDPPGQGTYNEQFF. DNA of the CDR3: TGTGCCACCAGTGATCCACCGGGACAGGGTACCTACAATGAGCAGTTCTTC.

This clonotype was picked up a small number of times. The CDR3 nucleotides read TGTGCCAGCAGTTTATGGGCAGGGAAGTCCCTTAACTATGGCTACACCTTC. Translation: CASSLWAGKSLNYGYTF. The chain is built from TRBV27 and TRBJ1-2; possible D gene TRBD1, 5 bases. The CDR3 extends over 17 amino acids. Per the germline V gene, CDR1 is MNHEY and CDR2 is SMNVEV (reference sequence). V lost 1 base and J lost 1, with 16 bases in between.

V and J are TRBV28 and TRBJ1-2, with D uncertain. Germline CDR1 is MDHEN and CDR2 is SYDVKM. The germline V and J ends were trimmed by 6 bases and 3 bases, with 14 bases remaining between them. The CDR3 sequence is 14 residues long. Here the CDR3 DNA reads TGTGCCAGCAGCTTCCTGAGGGCTTACTATGGCTACACCTTC. Encoded protein: CASSFLRAYYGYTF.